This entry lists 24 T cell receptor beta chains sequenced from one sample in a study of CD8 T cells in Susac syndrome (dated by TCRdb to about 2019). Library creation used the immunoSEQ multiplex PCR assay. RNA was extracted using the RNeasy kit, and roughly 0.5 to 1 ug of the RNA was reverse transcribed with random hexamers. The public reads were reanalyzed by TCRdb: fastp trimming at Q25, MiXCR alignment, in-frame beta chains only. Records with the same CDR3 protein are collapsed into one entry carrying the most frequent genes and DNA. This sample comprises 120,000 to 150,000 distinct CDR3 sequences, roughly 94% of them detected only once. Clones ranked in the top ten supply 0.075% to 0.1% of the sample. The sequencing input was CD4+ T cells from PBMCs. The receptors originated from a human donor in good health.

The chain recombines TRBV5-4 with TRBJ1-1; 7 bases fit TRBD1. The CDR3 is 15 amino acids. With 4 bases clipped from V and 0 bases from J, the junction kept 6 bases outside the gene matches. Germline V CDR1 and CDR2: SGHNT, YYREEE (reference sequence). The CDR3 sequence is CASSAPGQMNTEAFF. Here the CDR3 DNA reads TGTGCCAGCAGCGCACCGGGACAGATGAACACTGAAGCTTTCTTT.

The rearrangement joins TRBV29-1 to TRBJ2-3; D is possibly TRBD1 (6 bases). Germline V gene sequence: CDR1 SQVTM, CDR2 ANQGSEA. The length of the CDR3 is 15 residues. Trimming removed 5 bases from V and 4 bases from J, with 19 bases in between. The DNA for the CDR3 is TGCAGCGTTTACAGGGCCGGGGTATATCCAGATACGCAGTATTTT. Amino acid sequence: CSVYRAGVYPDTQYF.

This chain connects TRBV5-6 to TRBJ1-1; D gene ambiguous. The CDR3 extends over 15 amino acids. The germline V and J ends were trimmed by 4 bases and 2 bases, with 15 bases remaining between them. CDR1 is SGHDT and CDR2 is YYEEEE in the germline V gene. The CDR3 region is CASSPLDWGNTEAFF. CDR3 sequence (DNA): TGTGCCAGCAGCCCCCTCGATTGGGGTAACACTGAAGCTTTCTTT.

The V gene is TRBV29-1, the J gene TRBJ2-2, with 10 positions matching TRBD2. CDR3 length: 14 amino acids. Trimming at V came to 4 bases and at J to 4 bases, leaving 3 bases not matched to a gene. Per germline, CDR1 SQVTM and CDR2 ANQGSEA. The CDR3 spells CSVVTSGTTGELFF. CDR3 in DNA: TGCAGCGTTGTAACTAGCGGGACCACCGGGGAGCTGTTTTTT.

The CDR3 loop reads CASSPGGRVFLPNVLTF. The CDR3, as DNA: TGTGCCAGCAGCCCAGGGGGCAGGGTATTTCTCCCTAACGTCCTGACTTTC. The chain is built from TRBV11-2 and TRBJ2-6; 8 bases align to TRBD1. The CDR3 runs to 17 residues. The germline V gene encodes CDR1 SGHAT and CDR2 FQNNGV. The junction had 16 bases not matched to a gene; V was cut back by 5 bases and J by 10 bases.

CDR3 DNA sequence: TGTGCCAGCACTCCGGGACTAGCGGGAGGGGGTGATACGCAGTATTTT. This sequence encodes CASTPGLAGGGDTQYF. The chain combines TRBV27 with TRBJ2-3, with 16 bases aligning to TRBD2. V was pared by 7 bases and J by 6 bases, with 7 bases of the junction left unmatched. CDR3 length equals 16 residues. Germline V gene lookup returns CDR1 MNHEY and CDR2 SMNVEV (reference sequence).

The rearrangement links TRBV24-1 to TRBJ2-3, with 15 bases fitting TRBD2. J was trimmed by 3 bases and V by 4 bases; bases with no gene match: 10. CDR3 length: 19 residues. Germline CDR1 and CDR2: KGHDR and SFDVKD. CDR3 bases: TGTGCCACCAGTGACCCCGGCCGGACTAGCGGGAGGGGAACAGATACGCAGTATTTT. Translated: CATSDPGRTSGRGTDTQYF.

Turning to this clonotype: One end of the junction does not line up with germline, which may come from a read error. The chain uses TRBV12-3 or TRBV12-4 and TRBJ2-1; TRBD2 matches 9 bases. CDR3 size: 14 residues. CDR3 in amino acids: CASSVAGVYNEQFF. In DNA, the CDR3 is TGTGCCAGCAGTGTAGCGGGAGTCTACAATGAGCAGTTCTTC.

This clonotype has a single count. The CDR3: CASSGQGVGGNTIYF. The CDR3 nucleotides read TGTGCCAGCAGCGGACAGGGAGTGGGCGGAAACACCATATATTTT. The rearrangement links TRBV6-6 to TRBJ1-3; 8 bases match TRBD1. Germline V lookup: CDR1 MNHNY, CDR2 SVGAGI (reference sequence). This CDR3 has 15 amino acids. V lost 6 bases to trimming and J lost 4 bases; unmatched junction nucleotides: 8.

The CDR3 region has the DNA TGTGCCAGCAGTAGACAGACAGGGGGCATGTACACCGGGGAGCTGTTTTTT. Encoded protein: CASSRQTGGMYTGELFF. The rearrangement joins TRBV25-1 to TRBJ2-2; 10 bases are a match to TRBD1. Germline V gene data show CDR1 as MGHDK and CDR2 as SYGVNS. CDR3 size: 17 residues. V was pared by 5 bases and J by 3 bases, with 9 bases of the junction left unmatched.

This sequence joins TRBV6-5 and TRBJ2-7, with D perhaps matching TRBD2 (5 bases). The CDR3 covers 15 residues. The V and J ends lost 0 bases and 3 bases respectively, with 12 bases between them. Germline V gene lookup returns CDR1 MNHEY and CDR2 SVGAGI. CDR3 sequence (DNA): TGTGCCAGCAGTTACTCGTATGGGGAGAACTACGAGCAGTACTTC. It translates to CASSYSYGENYEQYF.

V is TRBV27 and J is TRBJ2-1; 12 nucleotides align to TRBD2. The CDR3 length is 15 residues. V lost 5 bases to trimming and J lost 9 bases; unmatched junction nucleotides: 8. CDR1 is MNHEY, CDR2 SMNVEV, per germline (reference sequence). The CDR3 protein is CASSVYGLAGLEQFF. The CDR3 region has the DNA TGTGCCAGCAGTGTATATGGACTAGCGGGACTTGAGCAGTTCTTC.

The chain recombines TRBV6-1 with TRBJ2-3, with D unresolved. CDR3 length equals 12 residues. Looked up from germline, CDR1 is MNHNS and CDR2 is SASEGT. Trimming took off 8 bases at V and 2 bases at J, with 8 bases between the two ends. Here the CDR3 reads CASPSPTDTQYF. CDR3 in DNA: TGTGCCAGCCCAAGCCCCACAGATACGCAGTATTTT.

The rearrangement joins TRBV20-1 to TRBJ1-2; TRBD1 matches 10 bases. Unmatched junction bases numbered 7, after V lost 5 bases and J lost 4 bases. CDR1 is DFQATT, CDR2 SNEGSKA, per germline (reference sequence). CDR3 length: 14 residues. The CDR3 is CSASLDRGTYGYTF. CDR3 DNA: TGCAGTGCTTCCCTGGACAGGGGGACCTATGGCTACACCTTC.

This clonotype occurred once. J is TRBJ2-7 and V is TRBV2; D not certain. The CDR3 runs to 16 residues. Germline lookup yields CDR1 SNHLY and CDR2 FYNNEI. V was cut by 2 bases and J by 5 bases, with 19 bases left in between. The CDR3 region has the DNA TGTGCCAGCAGTGAAAACCGCCCTCGGAATGGAAACGAGCAGTACTTC. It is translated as CASSENRPRNGNEQYF.

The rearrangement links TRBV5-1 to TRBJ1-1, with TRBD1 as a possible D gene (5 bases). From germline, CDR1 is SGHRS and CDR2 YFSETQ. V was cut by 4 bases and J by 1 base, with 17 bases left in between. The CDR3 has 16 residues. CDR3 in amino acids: CASSRDGGQENTEAFF. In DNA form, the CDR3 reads TGCGCCAGCAGCCGAGACGGGGGTCAAGAGAACACTGAAGCTTTCTTT.

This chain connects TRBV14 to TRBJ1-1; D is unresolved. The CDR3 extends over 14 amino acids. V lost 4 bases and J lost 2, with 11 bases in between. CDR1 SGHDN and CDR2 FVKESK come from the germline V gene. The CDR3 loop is CASSLIQGNTEAFF. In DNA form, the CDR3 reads TGTGCCAGCAGCCTCATCCAAGGTAACACTGAAGCTTTCTTT. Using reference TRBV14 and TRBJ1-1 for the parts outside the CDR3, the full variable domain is EAGVTQFPSHSVIEKGQTVTLRCDPISGHDNLYWYRRVMGKEIKFLLHFVKESKQDESGMPNNRFLAERTGGTYSTLKVQPAELEDSGVYFCASSLIQGNTEAFFGQGTRLTVV.

CDR3 sequence: CASTRGQETQYF. CDR3 coding DNA: TGTGCCAGCACGAGGGGCCAAGAGACCCAGTACTTC. This chain uses TRBV5-6 with TRBJ2-5; the D gene could be TRBD1 or TRBD2 (5 bases each). V was pared by 6 bases and J by 1 base, with 7 bases between. The germline V gene encodes CDR1 SGHDT and CDR2 YYEEEE. The CDR3 totals 12 residues.

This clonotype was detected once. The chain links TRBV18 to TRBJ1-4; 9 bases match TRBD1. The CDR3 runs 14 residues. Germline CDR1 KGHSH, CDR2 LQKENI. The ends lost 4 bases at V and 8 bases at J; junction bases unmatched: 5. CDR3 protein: CASSQDRGSEKLFF. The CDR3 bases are TGTGCCAGCTCACAGGACAGGGGATCCGAAAAACTGTTTTTT.

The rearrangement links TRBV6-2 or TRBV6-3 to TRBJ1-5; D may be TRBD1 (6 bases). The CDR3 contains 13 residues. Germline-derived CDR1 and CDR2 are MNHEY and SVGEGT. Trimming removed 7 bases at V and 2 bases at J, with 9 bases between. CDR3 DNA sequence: TGTGCCAGCAAGGGGGGAGGCAATCAGCCCCAGCATTTT. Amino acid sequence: CASKGGGNQPQHF.

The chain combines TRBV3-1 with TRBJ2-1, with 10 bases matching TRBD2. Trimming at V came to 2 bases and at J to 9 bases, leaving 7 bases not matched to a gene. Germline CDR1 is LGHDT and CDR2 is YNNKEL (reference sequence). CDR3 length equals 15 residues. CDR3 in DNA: TGTGCCAGCAGCCAAACTAGCGGGATATTGGGTGAGCAGTTCTTC. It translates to CASSQTSGILGEQFF.

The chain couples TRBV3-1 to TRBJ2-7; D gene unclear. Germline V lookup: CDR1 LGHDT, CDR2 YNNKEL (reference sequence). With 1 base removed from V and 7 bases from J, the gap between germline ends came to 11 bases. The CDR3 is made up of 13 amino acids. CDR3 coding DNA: TGTGCCAGCAGCCAAGCCCCGCGCCGGGAGCAGTACTTC. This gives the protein CASSQAPRREQYF.

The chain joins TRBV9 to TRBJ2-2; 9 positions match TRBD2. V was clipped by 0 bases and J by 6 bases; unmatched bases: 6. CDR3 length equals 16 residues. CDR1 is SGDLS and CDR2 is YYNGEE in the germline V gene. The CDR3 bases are TGTGCCAGCAGCGTAGCCAGCGGGAGGTTCTCCGGGGAGCTGTTTTTT. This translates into CASSVASGRFSGELFF.

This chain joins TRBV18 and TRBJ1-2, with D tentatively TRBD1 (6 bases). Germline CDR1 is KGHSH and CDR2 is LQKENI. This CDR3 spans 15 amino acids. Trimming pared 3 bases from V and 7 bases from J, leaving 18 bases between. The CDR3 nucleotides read TGTGCCAGCTCACCGAAGGACAGCGGTGGGCCTGGCTACACCTTC. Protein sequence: CASSPKDSGGPGYTF.